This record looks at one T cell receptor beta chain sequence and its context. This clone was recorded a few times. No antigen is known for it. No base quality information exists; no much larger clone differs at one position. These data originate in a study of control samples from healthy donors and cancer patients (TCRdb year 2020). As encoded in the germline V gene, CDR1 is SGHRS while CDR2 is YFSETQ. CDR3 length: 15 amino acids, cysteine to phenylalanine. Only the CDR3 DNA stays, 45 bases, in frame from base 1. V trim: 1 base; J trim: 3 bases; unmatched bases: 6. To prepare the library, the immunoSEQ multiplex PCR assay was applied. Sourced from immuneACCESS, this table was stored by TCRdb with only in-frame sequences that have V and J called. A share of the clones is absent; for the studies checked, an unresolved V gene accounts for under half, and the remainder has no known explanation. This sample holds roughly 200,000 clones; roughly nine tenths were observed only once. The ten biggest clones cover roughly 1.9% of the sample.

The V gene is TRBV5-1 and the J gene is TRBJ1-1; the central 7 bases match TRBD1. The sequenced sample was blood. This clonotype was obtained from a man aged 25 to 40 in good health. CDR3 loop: CASSLRGGYHTEAFF. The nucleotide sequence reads TGCGCCAGCAGCTTGAGAGGGGGCTACCACACTGAAGCTTTCTTT.